One and the same sample provided the 2 T cell receptor beta chains below, sequenced in a study of neoadjuvant anti-PD-1 for oral cavity cancer. Only in-frame clones appear in the TCRdb table, and some are missing; sequencing was by immunoSEQ multiplex PCR. The sample has 9,500 to 15,000 clones; 71% are singletons. The time point is: after neoadjuvant nivolumab, at surgical resection. The sequenced sample was PBMCs, obtained after nivolumab (anti-PD-1) treatment. These receptors all come from a person aged 40 to 85 with oral cavity squamous cell carcinoma.

The chain employs TRBV6-5 and TRBJ2-5; 8 bases are a match to TRBD1. The CDR3 is made up of 15 amino acids. The germline V gene encodes CDR1 MNHEY and CDR2 SVGAGI. V shed 6 bases and J 4 bases; nucleotides not matched to a gene: 10. The CDR3, as DNA: TGTGCCAGCAGACGGACAGGGACTCTGGGAGAGACCCAGTACTTC. It yields the protein CASRRTGTLGETQYF.

This clone has only a few counts. The gene calls are TRBV5-4 and TRBJ2-4; the D gene is possibly TRBD2 (5 bases). The CDR3 has 12 residues. The germline V gene has CDR1 SGHNT and CDR2 YYREEE (reference sequence). V lost 7 bases and J lost 5, with 10 bases in between. CDR3 amino acids: CASGLGENIQYF. CDR3 coding DNA: TGTGCCAGCGGGCTCGGGGAAAACATTCAGTACTTC. Full variable domain (remainder filled in from reference TRBV5-4 and TRBJ2-4): ETGVTQSPTHLIKTRGQQVTLRCSSQSGHNTVSWYQQALGQGPQFIFQYYREEENGRGNFPPRFSGLQFPNYSSELNVNALELDDSALYLCASGLGENIQYFGAGTRLSVL.